This T cell receptor (beta chain) was sequenced in a study of early T cells in non-severe SARS-CoV-2 infection. Researchers attached unique molecular identifiers to individual cDNA molecules. TCRdb fed the 5' RACE reads into MiXCR, producing one record per CDR3 protein. The table shows some 54,000 distinct CDR3 sequences, with 10% occurring only once. This CDR3 is built from 16 residues. J gave up 1 base and V 0 bases, and 7 bases lay outside the gene matches. Germline CDR1 and CDR2: SGHRS and YFSETQ. The source material was whole blood. This sequence originates from an adult who was a healthcare worker with PCR-confirmed SARS-CoV-2 infection or an uninfected control (not recorded which). The rearrangement links TRBV5-1 to TRBJ2-7, with TRBD2 matching over 7 bases. In DNA, the CDR3 is TGCGCCAGCAGCTTGGGGTTGTCTAGCGGATCCTACGAGCAGTACTTC. Translating gives CASSLGLSSGSYEQYF.